Presented here are 24 T cell receptor beta chains from one specimen sequenced in a study of PD-1 blockade in classical Hodgkin lymphoma. All trial patients relapsed after autologous stem cell transplantation. The method was immunoSEQ multiplex PCR; TCRdb's version includes in-frame clones alone and lacks a portion of them. The table shows more than 50,000 clones, with about two thirds occurring only once. The starting material was peripheral blood mononuclear cells (PBMCs), obtained before the second cycle of nivolumab. These receptors originate from a human donor with classical Hodgkin lymphoma.

V and J are TRBV6-6 and TRBJ1-6, with 8 bases identical to TRBD1. V lost 6 bases to trimming and J lost 9 bases; unmatched junction nucleotides: 13. From germline, CDR1 is MNHNY and CDR2 SVGAGI (reference sequence). The CDR3 extends over 16 amino acids. The CDR3 reads CASSPQDRGPLSPLHF. The CDR3 DNA reads TGTGCCAGCAGCCCACAAGACAGGGGCCCCCTTTCACCCCTCCACTTT.

This chain's CDR3 is CASSLYKGDEQFF. In DNA, the CDR3 is TGTGCCAGCAGCTTGTACAAAGGGGATGAGCAGTTCTTC. This chain links TRBV5-6 with TRBJ2-1, with D perhaps matching TRBD1 (5 bases). CDR3 length: 13 amino acids. The V gene's germline CDR1 is SGHDT and CDR2 YYEEEE. Trimming pared 1 base from V and 8 bases from J, leaving 10 bases between.

This clone was counted only a few times. The chain joins TRBV7-6 to TRBJ1-3, with D unclear. Germline V lookup: CDR1 SGHVS, CDR2 FNYEAQ. The CDR3 loop spans 15 amino acids. With 5 bases removed from V and 3 bases from J, the gap between germline ends came to 14 bases. CDR3 amino acids: CASSPSGARGNTIYF. DNA of the CDR3: TGTGCCAGCAGCCCTAGTGGTGCTCGTGGAAACACCATATATTTT.

The CDR3 loop reads CANNYGLAYSYNEQFF. In nucleotides, the CDR3 is TGTGCCAACAACTATGGACTAGCGTACTCCTACAATGAGCAGTTCTTC. The rearrangement joins TRBV7-8 to TRBJ2-1, with 9 nucleotides matching TRBD2. With V trimmed by 10 bases and J by 0 bases, 10 bases remained unmatched. The CDR3 sequence is 16 residues long. The germline V gene has CDR1 SGHVS and CDR2 FQNEAQ.

This clone was detected a few times. The same CDR3 also results from other DNA sequences found in this sample. The chain uses TRBV28 and TRBJ2-7; D perhaps matches TRBD1 (6 bases). The germline gives CDR1 MDHEN, CDR2 SYDVKM. V gave up 6 bases and J gave up 0 bases, with 9 bases separating them. There are 13 residues in the CDR3. The CDR3 DNA is TGTGCCAGCAGCGGGACACCCTCCTACGAGCAGTACTTC. It codes for CASSGTPSYEQYF. The full variable domain, its missing parts supplied by reference TRBV28 and TRBJ2-7, is DVKVTQSSRYLVKRTGEKVFLECVQDMDHENMFWYRQDPGLGLRLIYFSYDVKMKEKGDIPEGYSVSREKKERFSLILESASTNQTSMYLCASSGTPSYEQYFGPGTRLTVT.

This clone was observed once. This chain uses TRBV19 with TRBJ1-2, with 8 bases matching TRBD1. After removal of 1 base from V and 0 bases from J, the junction contained 7 bases not matched to a gene. The CDR3 totals 17 residues. CDR1 is LNHDA and CDR2 is SQIVND in the germline V gene (reference sequence). CDR3 sequence: CASSIVAGTGSNYGYTF. The CDR3 bases are TGTGCCAGTAGTATAGTCGCCGGGACAGGATCTAACTATGGCTACACCTTC.

This chain joins TRBV2 and TRBJ1-6, with a possible D match to TRBD1 (6 bases). Germline V gene lookup returns CDR1 SNHLY and CDR2 FYNNEI. The CDR3 spans 16 residues. V lost 10 bases and J 9 bases, leaving 25 bases between the germline ends. The CDR3 sequence: CANSEGGKILLSPLHF. The CDR3 region has the DNA TGTGCCAATTCGGAGGGGGGGAAAATCCTCCTTTCACCCCTCCACTTT.

This clone was found once. The chain recombines TRBV6-5 with TRBJ1-2, with D uncertain. Trimming took off 7 bases at V and 4 bases at J, with 10 bases between the two ends. Germline assignment: CDR1 MNHEY and CDR2 SVGAGI. This CDR3 has 12 residues. The CDR3 DNA is TGTGCCAGCACTGAGGACGGCTATGGCTACACCTTC. It translates to CASTEDGYGYTF.

This rearrangement joins TRBV19 to TRBJ1-2; possible D gene TRBD1, 6 bases. The V end was cut by 7 bases, the J end by 4 bases, with 16 bases between. The CDR3 totals 14 residues. Germline V gene sequence: CDR1 LNHDA, CDR2 SQIVND (reference sequence). This CDR3 reads CASNEGGTIYGYTF. In DNA form, the CDR3 reads TGTGCCAGTAACGAGGGGGGTACAATCTATGGCTACACCTTC.

The chain is built from TRBV6-1 and TRBJ1-2; possibly TRBD1 for D (5 bases). The germline V gene has CDR1 MNHNS and CDR2 SASEGT. V lost 6 bases, J lost 5 bases, and 16 bases lay in between. This CDR3 is 14 amino acids long. DNA of the CDR3: TGTGCCAGCAGGCCGCCCTTACAGGTGTATGGCTACACCTTC. This gives the protein CASRPPLQVYGYTF.

This chain uses TRBV19 with TRBJ1-1, with D unclear. Germline CDR1 is LNHDA and CDR2 is SQIVND (reference sequence). The germline V and J ends were trimmed by 4 bases and 1 base, with 4 bases remaining between them. CDR3 size: 12 residues. The DNA for the CDR3 is TGTGCCAGTAGTACGGGGAACACTGAAGCTTTCTTT. This sequence encodes CASSTGNTEAFF.

The gene calls are TRBV7-3 and TRBJ2-1; D remains ambiguous. Trimming left V 5 bases short and J 0 bases short, with 14 bases between. The germline gives CDR1 SGHTA, CDR2 FQGTGA. The CDR3 contains 16 residues. Here the CDR3 reads CASSLLGGPSYNEQFF. CDR3 sequence (DNA): TGTGCCAGCAGCCTACTTGGCGGACCCTCCTACAATGAGCAGTTCTTC.

The rearrangement uses TRBV5-1 and TRBJ1-2; no clear D gene. The CDR3 is 14 amino acids. Trimming left V 4 bases short and J 3 bases short, with 13 bases between. Germline V gene lookup returns CDR1 SGHRS and CDR2 YFSETQ. DNA of the CDR3: TGCGCCAGCAGCAGACGGGCTGAAGACTATGGCTACACCTTC. This codes for CASSRRAEDYGYTF.

The J gene is TRBJ1-1, the V gene TRBV19; maybe TRBD1 (6 bases). The CDR3 is made up of 13 amino acids. Trimming pared 3 bases from V and 11 bases from J, leaving 16 bases between. Germline CDR1 reads LNHDA; CDR2 reads SQIVND (reference sequence). The CDR3 loop is CASSIMGALGAFF. In DNA, the CDR3 is TGTGCCAGTAGTATTATGGGGGCGCTCGGGGCTTTCTTT.

The rearrangement joins TRBV9 to TRBJ1-2; TRBD1 agrees at 7 bases. The CDR3 contains 12 residues. Germline V gives CDR1 SGDLS, CDR2 YYNGEE. V shed 3 bases, J shed 5 bases, and the junction held 1 base outside the gene matches. CDR3 nucleotides: TGTGCCAGCAGCGGACAGGGTTATGGCTACACCTTC. Translation gives CASSGQGYGYTF.

On this clone itself: This may stem from a read error, because a much larger clone lies one nucleotide away. This sample also contains other DNA sequences that code for the same CDR3. The chain has TRBV11-3 and TRBJ2-3; D might be TRBD2 (6 bases). Germline CDR1 SGHNT, CDR2 YENEEA. V dropped 3 bases and J dropped 2 bases, with 15 bases sitting between them. CDR3 length: 16 amino acids. Here the CDR3 reads CASSLKLAGLTDTQYF. The CDR3 DNA follows: TGTGCCAGCAGCTTGAAACTAGCAGGTCTCACAGATACGCAGTATTTT. Based on the CDR3 plus reference TRBV11-3 and TRBJ2-3, the full variable domain is EAGVVQSPRYKIIEKKQPVAFWCNPISGHNTLYWYLQNLGQGPELLIRYENEEAVDDSQLPKDRFSAERLKGVDSTLKIQPAELGDSAVYLCASSLKLAGLTDTQYFGPGTRLTVL.

The chain is built from TRBV25-1 and TRBJ2-2; a weak D match, TRBD1 (5 bases). CDR1 MGHDK and CDR2 SYGVNS come from the germline V gene. This CDR3 comprises 13 residues. V shed 2 bases and J shed 8 bases, with 9 bases lying between them. CDR3 in amino acids: CASSEVWTGELFF. The DNA of the CDR3 is TGTGCCAGCAGTGAAGTTTGGACAGGGGAGCTGTTTTTT.

There are a few counts of this clone. The chain carries TRBV28 and TRBJ1-5; 9 bases are a match to TRBD1. This CDR3 is built from 15 residues. The V segment lost 6 bases and the J segment 3 bases; nucleotides outside the gene matches: 6. CDR1 is MDHEN and CDR2 is SYDVKM in the germline V gene. This chain's CDR3 is CASRSNRGHNQPQHF. The DNA of the CDR3 is TGTGCCAGCAGGTCGAACAGGGGGCACAATCAGCCCCAGCATTTT.

V gene TRBV5-1 combines with J gene TRBJ2-7, with D perhaps matching TRBD1 (5 bases). Trimming removed 0 bases from V and 1 base from J, with 8 bases in between. Germline CDR1 SGHRS, CDR2 YFSETQ. This CDR3 has 14 residues. CDR3 sequence: CASSLAGPSYEQYF. Written as DNA, the CDR3 is TGCGCCAGCAGCTTGGCAGGGCCGTCCTACGAGCAGTACTTC.

The chain joins TRBV7-9 to TRBJ2-5; tentative D call: TRBD2 (5 bases). The J call is doubtful: the DNA matches TRBJ2-7 better. Germline CDR1 is SEHNR and CDR2 is FQNEAQ (reference sequence). This CDR3 region has 13 residues. As DNA, the CDR3 is TGTGCCAGCAGCCCGACGGGGTCTTACGAGCAGTACTTC. This codes for CASSPTGSYEQYF.

V is TRBV7-2 and J is TRBJ2-7, with 9 bases identical to TRBD1. The CDR3 runs to 14 residues. Germline trimming cut 10 bases from V and 3 bases from J; bases unmatched to any gene: 10. CDR1 and CDR2 from the germline V gene are SGHTA and FQGNSA. CDR3 region: CAIKPGTGIYEQYF. CDR3 bases: TGTGCCATCAAGCCCGGGACAGGGATCTACGAGCAGTACTTC.

V gene TRBV7-3 combines with J gene TRBJ1-2; no clear D. Trimming stripped 3 bases from V and 2 bases from J, with 7 bases between. Germline V gene sequence: CDR1 SGHTA, CDR2 FQGTGA. This CDR3 contains 13 residues. The CDR3 region is CASSFSGNYGYTF. For the CDR3, the DNA is TGTGCCAGCAGCTTTTCGGGGAACTATGGCTACACCTTC.

This clone was observed a single time. The genes are TRBV25-1 and TRBJ1-2, with D possibly being TRBD1 (6 bases). V lost 3 bases to trimming and J lost 3 bases, with 11 bases between them. CDR1 is MGHDK and CDR2 is SYGVNS in the germline V gene. There are 14 residues in the CDR3. CDR3 loop: CASSDWGAHYGYTF. DNA of the CDR3: TGTGCCAGCAGTGATTGGGGGGCACACTATGGCTACACCTTC.

This clone showed up just once. This chain links TRBV4-1 with TRBJ1-2; D ambiguous. Germline V gives CDR1 MGHRA, CDR2 YSYEKL. This CDR3 spans 13 amino acids. Trimming stripped 0 bases from V and 3 bases from J, with 5 bases between. The CDR3, as DNA: TGCGCCAGCAGCCAAGAAGACTACTATGGCTACACCTTC. Translation: CASSQEDYYGYTF.